This passage covers 27 T cell receptor beta chains from one sample sequenced in a study of response to subunit inactivated influenza vaccine. MiXCR was run by TCRdb on the RT-PCR reads, yielding one entry per CDR3 protein. Among 650,000 or so distinct CDR3 sequences listed, 13% to 15% were seen once. This material consisted of PBMCs from blood, taken less than 15 days before vaccination. The receptor set was obtained from a man between 50 and 59 years old who received an inactivated influenza vaccine.

A few counts support this clonotype. V and J are TRBV3-1 and TRBJ1-1; possible D gene TRBD1, 6 bases. Trimming removed 6 bases from V and 10 bases from J, with 15 bases in between. Looked up from germline, CDR1 is LGHDT and CDR2 is YNNKEL (reference sequence). This CDR3 contains 12 residues. This CDR3 is CASSLRGLTAFF. In nucleotides, the CDR3 is TGTGCCAGCAGTCTCAGGGGCCTCACAGCTTTCTTT.

This clonotype has ten or more counts. V gene TRBV20-1 combines with J gene TRBJ2-4; D is uncertain. CDR3 length equals 12 residues. V was pared by 0 bases and J by 6 bases, with 6 bases between. Germline V gene lookup returns CDR1 DFQATT and CDR2 SNEGSKA (reference sequence). CDR3 residues: CSARDLTNIQYF. As DNA, the CDR3 is TGCAGTGCTAGAGATCTCACAAACATTCAGTACTTC.

V and J are TRBV20-1 and TRBJ2-2; D uncertain. The V and J ends lost 0 bases and 7 bases respectively, with 9 bases between them. The CDR3 has 13 residues. Germline V gives CDR1 DFQATT, CDR2 SNEGSKA (reference sequence). CDR3 sequence reads: CSARDLPDGELFF. DNA for the CDR3: TGCAGTGCTAGAGATCTCCCCGACGGGGAGCTGTTTTTT.

This clonotype was picked up many times. Germline is not matched at one junction end, which may reflect a read error. This chain links TRBV3-1 with TRBJ2-1; D is uncertain. The CDR3 is made up of 11 amino acids. Germline V CDR1 and CDR2: LGHDT, YNNKEL (reference sequence). The CDR3 DNA reads TGCGCCAGCAGCCAAGGTAATGAGCAGTTCTTC. This sequence encodes CASSQGNEQFF.

This chain uses TRBV5-5 with TRBJ1-6; 7 positions match TRBD1. The trim removed 1 base at V and 7 bases at J, leaving 2 bases unmatched. The germline CDR1 and CDR2 sequences are SGHKS and YYEKEE (reference sequence). This CDR3 comprises 14 residues. CDR3 region: CASSLTGANSPLHF. The CDR3 region has the DNA TGTGCCAGCAGCTTGACAGGGGCCAATTCACCCCTCCACTTT.

The genes are TRBV2 and TRBJ1-1; TRBD1 matches at 10 bases. This CDR3 comprises 12 residues. V was pared by 8 bases and J by 6 bases, with 3 bases of the junction left unmatched. Germline CDR1 SNHLY, CDR2 FYNNEI. The CDR3 sequence is CASYDRGPEAFF. CDR3 coding DNA: TGTGCCAGCTACGACAGGGGGCCTGAAGCTTTCTTT.

In this sample, this clonotype turned up many times. This chain joins TRBV7-6 and TRBJ2-7, with 9 bases lining up with TRBD1. CDR3 length: 17 amino acids. V gave up 5 bases and J gave up 7 bases; unmatched junction bases: 18. From germline, CDR1 is SGHVS and CDR2 FNYEAQ. The DNA of the CDR3 is TGTGCCAGCAGCCGAGATCTGGGGACAGGGTCCACCTGGGAGCAGTACTTC. Residues: CASSRDLGTGSTWEQYF.

This clonotype was counted many times. This sequence joins TRBV5-6 and TRBJ2-4; the D call may be TRBD1 or TRBD2 (5 bases each). The V end lost 4 bases, the J end lost 5 bases, and 13 bases lay between the germline ends. This CDR3 region has 14 residues. Germline values: CDR1 SGHDT, CDR2 YYEEEE. As DNA, the CDR3 is TGTGCCAGCAGCACCGGGACCCCGCAAAACATTCAGTACTTC. It is translated as CASSTGTPQNIQYF.

This clonotype was seen only a few times. V and J are TRBV7-2 and TRBJ1-5; a possible D gene is TRBD1 (5 bases). The germline gives CDR1 SGHTA, CDR2 FQGNSA. Trimming stripped 1 base from V and 4 bases from J, with 11 bases between. There are 15 residues in the CDR3. The CDR3: CASSLGGHPNQPQHF. The CDR3 nucleotides read TGTGCCAGCAGCTTAGGCGGACACCCGAATCAGCCCCAGCATTTT. The variable domain in full, completed from reference TRBV7-2 and TRBJ1-5, reads GAGVSQSPSNKVTEKGKDVELRCDPISGHTALYWYRQSLGQGLEFLIYFQGNSAPDKSGLPSDRFSAERTGGSVSTLTIQRTQQEDSAVYLCASSLGGHPNQPQHFGDGTRLSIL.

The chain uses TRBV4-2 and TRBJ2-7; D may correspond to TRBD1 or TRBD2 (5 bases each). V dropped 1 base and J dropped 0 bases, with 13 bases sitting between them. Germline V gives CDR1 LGHNA, CDR2 YNFKEQ. The CDR3 is made up of 16 amino acids. As DNA, the CDR3 is TGTGCCAGCAGCCAAGGAGGGGCCCTGAGCTCCTACGAGCAGTACTTC. Amino acid sequence: CASSQGGALSSYEQYF.

This clonotype came up a few times. The V and J genes are TRBV20-1 and TRBJ1-5; D might be TRBD1 (6 bases). The CDR3 sequence is 14 residues long. CDR1 and CDR2 from the germline V gene are DFQATT and SNEGSKA (reference sequence). V was clipped by 0 bases and J by 5 bases, with 11 bases between them. This CDR3 is CSARDRQVYQPQHF. The CDR3 region has the DNA TGCAGTGCTAGAGATCGACAGGTCTATCAGCCCCAGCATTTT.

The rearrangement joins TRBV2 to TRBJ2-2; 7 nucleotides agree with TRBD2. Trimming at V came to 3 bases and at J to 5 bases, leaving 3 bases not matched to a gene. The CDR3 is 14 residues long. Looked up from germline, CDR1 is SNHLY and CDR2 is FYNNEI. DNA for the CDR3: TGTGCCAGCAGTGATGTGGGGGGGACCGGGGAGCTGTTTTTT. It translates to CASSDVGGTGELFF.

This clonotype was found a few times. The rearrangement joins TRBV15 to TRBJ2-3, with a tentative D call TRBD1 (5 bases). Germline V lookup: CDR1 LNHNV, CDR2 YYDKDF (reference sequence). The V and J ends lost 6 bases and 4 bases respectively, with 20 bases between them. The CDR3 runs to 16 residues. The CDR3 spells CATSPSRAVESDTQYF. The DNA for the CDR3 is TGTGCCACCAGTCCGTCCAGGGCAGTGGAATCAGATACGCAGTATTTT. Complete variable domain (other parts from reference TRBV15 and TRBJ2-3): DAMVIQNPRYQVTQFGKPVTLSCSQTLNHNVMYWYQQKSSQAPKLLFHYYDKDFNNEADTPDNFQSRRPNTSFCFLDIRSPGLGDTAMYLCATSPSRAVESDTQYFGPGTRLTVL.

This clonotype was recorded a few times. The CDR3 loop reads CASSQDGGVKSGELFF. The CDR3 DNA follows: TGCGCCAGCAGCCAAGACGGGGGAGTGAAATCCGGGGAGCTGTTTTTT. The genes are TRBV4-3 and TRBJ2-2; D perhaps matches TRBD2 (6 bases). The CDR3 length is 16 residues. Germline V gene data show CDR1 as LGHNA and CDR2 as YSLEER. The V end was cut by 0 bases, the J end by 6 bases, with 14 bases between.

This clonotype has a count of ten or more. The chain carries TRBV18 and TRBJ2-2; D is unresolved. The ends were cut back, 1 base at V and 0 bases at J, with 6 bases in the middle. The V gene's germline CDR1 is KGHSH and CDR2 LQKENI. There are 15 residues in the CDR3. CDR3 nucleotides: TGTGCCAGCTCACCACAGCTCGCGAACACCGGGGAGCTGTTTTTT. Its protein product is CASSPQLANTGELFF.

A few counts support this clonotype. The V and J genes are TRBV12-3 or TRBV12-4 and TRBJ2-2, with no clear D. Trimming removed 3 bases from V and 4 bases from J, with 9 bases in between. The CDR3 extends over 14 amino acids. The CDR3 nucleotides read TGTGCCAGCAGTTTGGATCAGAGCACCGGGGAGCTGTTTTTT. It specifies CASSLDQSTGELFF.

The V call is TRBV20-1, the J call TRBJ2-1, with D perhaps TRBD1 (7 bases). Deletions cut 5 bases from V and 8 bases from J, with 16 bases between. Germline lookup yields CDR1 DFQATT and CDR2 SNEGSKA (reference sequence). CDR3 length equals 13 residues. The CDR3 loop is CSARTLRGDEQFF. The CDR3 coding sequence is TGCAGTGCTCGAACCCTCAGGGGGGATGAGCAGTTCTTC.

The chain combines TRBV20-1 with TRBJ1-1; D gene ambiguous. The CDR3 has 11 amino acids. Germline values: CDR1 DFQATT, CDR2 SNEGSKA (reference sequence). Between the trimmed V and J ends, which lost 6 bases and 5 bases, there was a span of 10 bases. Here the CDR3 DNA reads TGCAGTGCCCAAGGAGGGACTGAAGCTTTCTTT. Its translation is CSAQGGTEAFF.

This clonotype was seen a few times. The chain has TRBV10-3 and TRBJ1-2, with 7 nucleotides matching TRBD1. Germline CDR1 and CDR2: ENHRY and SYGVKD. The CDR3 is 14 amino acids. The V segment lost 0 bases and the J segment 4 bases; nucleotides outside the gene matches: 2. In nucleotides, the CDR3 is TGTGCCATCAGTGAGTCAGGGGGCGGCTATGGCTACACCTTC. This codes for CAISESGGGYGYTF.

This clonotype was observed once. One junction end does not reproduce the germline sequence, and a read error may be involved. In nucleotides, the CDR3 is TGTGCCAGCAGCTTTTTACACGGGCAGGGCCCTTCTGGGGCCCACGTCCTGACTTTC. Translated: CASSFLHGQGPSGAHVLTF. The rearrangement joins TRBV11-2 to TRBJ2-6, with D possibly being TRBD1 (5 bases). The CDR3 is made up of 19 amino acids. Germline V gives CDR1 SGHAT, CDR2 FQNNGV.

Here the CDR3 DNA reads TGCAGTGCTAGAGAAGAAGGACTCCCCTACGAGCAGTACTTC. Its translation: CSAREEGLPYEQYF. The chain combines TRBV20-1 with TRBJ2-7; possible D gene TRBD2, 5 bases. This CDR3 contains 14 residues. V dropped 0 bases and J dropped 2 bases, with 11 bases sitting between them. Germline CDR1 reads DFQATT; CDR2 reads SNEGSKA (reference sequence).

This sequence joins TRBV7-9 and TRBJ2-1; TRBD2 matches 10 bases. The trim removed 5 bases at V and 7 bases at J, leaving 8 bases unmatched. This CDR3 comprises 15 residues. Germline V gene data show CDR1 as SEHNR and CDR2 as FQNEAQ (reference sequence). Written as DNA, the CDR3 is TGTGCCAGCAGCGGAGAGCGGGGGGGACGGAATGAGCAGTTCTTC. Translation gives CASSGERGGRNEQFF. Variable domain in full (rest from reference TRBV7-9 and TRBJ2-1): DTGVSQNPRHKITKRGQNVTFRCDPISEHNRLYWYRQTLGQGPEFLTYFQNEAQLEKSRLLSDRFSAERPKGSFSTLEIQRTEQGDSAMYLCASSGERGGRNEQFFGPGTRLTVL.

The V call is TRBV5-4, the J call TRBJ2-1; the match to TRBD2 covers 7 bases. CDR1 is SGHNT and CDR2 is YYREEE in the germline V gene (reference sequence). Trimming cost V 5 bases and J 2 bases; bases outside gene matches: 4. This CDR3 is 14 amino acids long. In DNA form, the CDR3 reads TGTGCCAGCAGTGGGGGGAGGGCCTACAATGAGCAGTTCTTC. Residues: CASSGGRAYNEQFF.

This chain connects TRBV6-5 to TRBJ1-2, with no clear D. From germline, CDR1 is MNHEY and CDR2 SVGAGI. Trimming took 2 bases from V and 0 from J, leaving 7 bases between them. The CDR3 extends over 14 amino acids. CDR3 sequence (DNA): TGTGCCAGCAGTTACAGGGCCCCTAACTATGGCTACACCTTC. Residues: CASSYRAPNYGYTF.

CDR3 in amino acids: CASSTGVQNTQYF. CDR3 bases: TGTGCCAGCAGCACGGGGGTGCAGAATACGCAGTATTTT. The gene calls are TRBV5-5 and TRBJ2-3; the D gene is possibly TRBD2 (6 bases). Deletions cut 4 bases from V and 7 bases from J, with 13 bases between. The CDR3 totals 13 residues. Germline V lookup: CDR1 SGHKS, CDR2 YYEKEE (reference sequence).

This clonotype was counted between two and nine times. The chain is built from TRBV7-3 and TRBJ2-1, with D unclear. The CDR3 covers 14 residues. Germline CDR1 and CDR2: SGHTA and FQGTGA. Trimming removed 2 bases at V and 7 bases at J, with 12 bases between. The chain's CDR3 is CASSLLGPGNEQFF. CDR3 DNA: TGTGCCAGCAGCTTACTCGGGCCAGGTAATGAGCAGTTCTTC.

This clonotype was seen many times. The rearrangement uses TRBV20-1 and TRBJ2-5; 8 nucleotides match TRBD1. The V segment lost 1 base and the J segment 4 bases; nucleotides outside the gene matches: 11. The CDR3 has 16 amino acids. In germline, CDR1 is DFQATT, CDR2 SNEGSKA (reference sequence). CDR3 protein: CSARGGADRGRETQYF. As DNA, the CDR3 is TGCAGTGCTAGAGGAGGGGCAGACAGGGGAAGAGAGACCCAGTACTTC.